This T cell receptor (beta chain) emerged from a study of beta chain features in type 1 diabetes. General study results and limits: Type 1 diabetes patients showed fewer insertions and more deletions at VDJ junctions. TCRB CDR3 length was moderately but significantly reduced in all four CD4+ subsets of Type 1 diabetes patients.

On this clone itself: The antigen is unknown.

Every isolated RNA sample was fully reverse transcribed, so sequencing captured expressed TCRB transcripts. Profiled with immunoSEQ multiplex PCR; TCRdb holds only in-frame clones, not every one. The data hold approximately 100,000 clones, with almost 40% observed a single time. Sorted populations all had greater than 95% purity. The TCR sequence derives from a woman between 18 and 29 years old in good health. The sample was stem cell memory CD4+ T cells from blood.

The CDR3 nucleotides are TGTGCCGGAACCGCGGCAGGGTCGGCGACTGAAGCTTTCTTT. Its translation: CAGTAAGSATEAFF. The V gene is TRBV30, the J gene TRBJ1-1; maybe TRBD1 (5 bases). Germline V CDR1 and CDR2: GTSNPN, SVGIG (reference sequence). This CDR3 is built from 14 residues. V dropped 8 bases and J dropped 5 bases, with 21 bases sitting between them.